Sequencing of this TCR beta chain was carried out in a study of CD8 T cells in Susac syndrome. With 2 bases removed from V and 8 bases from J, the gap between germline ends came to 12 bases. Per germline, CDR1 SEHNR and CDR2 FQNEAQ (reference sequence). The CDR3 spans 13 residues. A quantity of about 0.5 to 1 ug RNA underwent reverse transcription using random hexamers. TCRdb fed the immunoSEQ multiplex PCR reads into MiXCR, producing one record per CDR3 protein. The sample carries roughly 120,000 distinct CDR3 sequences, about 95% recorded once. The source of this sequence is a human donor in good health. Sequencing was done on a sample of CD4+ T cells from PBMCs. This chain joins TRBV7-9 and TRBJ1-2, with D unresolved. The CDR3: CASSLQVVGGYTF. In nucleotides, the CDR3 is TGTGCCAGCAGCTTACAAGTGGTTGGCGGCTACACCTTC.